Listed here are 22 T cell receptor beta chains from one sample, sequenced in a study of blood T cells in healthy people across ages. PCR was performed a second time for 7 to 11 cycles using a sample-barcoded 5' primer and a J-beta primer mix. In TCRdb, the 5' RACE reads were re-called with MiXCR into one record per CDR3 protein. The data hold some 710,000 distinct CDR3 sequences, with about half observed a single time. The sample was blood. The receptors were sampled from a man older than 75 in good health.

V and J are TRBV7-2 and TRBJ1-6, with 8 nucleotides matching TRBD1. In germline, CDR1 is SGHTA, CDR2 FQGNSA. The CDR3 runs 17 residues. J gave up 0 bases and V 1 base, and 2 bases lay outside the gene matches. The CDR3, as DNA: TGTGCCAGCAGCTTAGGGACAGGGAGCTCCTATAATTCACCCCTCCACTTT. It codes for CASSLGTGSSYNSPLHF.

This clonotype has only one observation. The chain recombines TRBV6-2 or TRBV6-3 with TRBJ2-3; no definite D call. Trimming left V 4 bases short and J 2 bases short, with 19 bases between. Looked up from germline, CDR1 is MNHEY and CDR2 is SVGEGT. The CDR3 consists of 17 residues. The CDR3 DNA follows: TGTGCCAGCAGTTCTCCGGGTTGGCCGGCCTTCACAGATACGCAGTATTTT. It is translated as CASSSPGWPAFTDTQYF.

The rearrangement joins TRBV7-2 to TRBJ2-4, with D unclear. The J call could be wrong; TRBJ2-5 is a better fit for the DNA end. Germline CDR1 and CDR2: SGHTA and FQGNSA. The CDR3 has 13 amino acids. The CDR3 DNA is TGTGCCAGCAGCCCTAGGGCAGATGGGACCCAGTACTTC. This translates into CASSPRADGTQYF.

The chain combines TRBV7-2 with TRBJ2-5; 7 bases line up with TRBD2. The CDR3 runs to 15 residues. The J segment lost 5 bases and the V segment lost 6 bases, leaving 12 bases of the junction unmatched. Germline V gene sequence: CDR1 SGHTA, CDR2 FQGNSA. CDR3 DNA: TGTGCCAGCAGTTCATGGGACGGGAGGTTGGAGACCCAGTACTTC. This gives the protein CASSSWDGRLETQYF.

This sequence joins TRBV29-1 and TRBJ2-4; D may be TRBD1 (6 bases). Germline V CDR1 and CDR2: SQVTM, ANQGSEA. V shed 7 bases and J shed 1 base, with 20 bases lying between them. The CDR3 consists of 16 residues. In nucleotides, the CDR3 is TGCAGCGCCCCTGGACCCACAGGGACCGCCAAAAACATTCAGTACTTC. This sequence encodes CSAPGPTGTAKNIQYF.

Regarding this clonotype: A clone one base away is much larger, so this may be a read error. The J gene is TRBJ2-5, the V gene TRBV7-8; 12 positions match TRBD2. The CDR3 contains 18 residues. Germline V gives CDR1 SGHVS, CDR2 FQNEAQ. Trimming at V came to 5 bases and at J to 11 bases, leaving 21 bases not matched to a gene. The CDR3 DNA reads TGTGCCAGCAGCCCCGAATCCCTAGCGGGAGGGCCCCGTGTAGAGCAGTACTTC. Encoded protein: CASSPESLAGGPRVEQYF.

V is TRBV18 and J is TRBJ2-5; D ambiguous. The ends were cut back, 0 bases at V and 4 bases at J, with 9 bases in the middle. This CDR3 spans 14 amino acids. CDR1 and CDR2 from the germline V gene are KGHSH and LQKENI. The CDR3 DNA reads as TGTGCCAGCTCACCACCTTTTGCTCCAGAGACCCAGTACTTC. Its protein product is CASSPPFAPETQYF.

Many counts were recorded for this clonotype. One base away lies a much larger clone, so this may be a sequencing read error. The gene calls are TRBV7-3 and TRBJ2-5; D may be TRBD2 (6 bases). There are 13 residues in the CDR3. Trimming left V 2 bases short and J 11 bases short, with 15 bases between. Germline loops: CDR1 SGHTA, CDR2 FQGTGA. This CDR3 is CASSLSEGGEQYF. CDR3 sequence (DNA): TGTGCCAGCAGCTTATCGGAGGGCGGTGAGCAGTACTTC.

The chain joins TRBV18 to TRBJ1-6; 7 bases map to TRBD1. Germline V gene lookup returns CDR1 KGHSH and CDR2 LQKENI. There are 16 residues in the CDR3. Trimming took 4 bases from V and 5 from J; bases not matched to a gene: 8. CDR3: CASSHSRGRNNSPLHF. The CDR3, as DNA: TGTGCCAGCTCACACTCGAGGGGGCGGAATAATTCACCCCTCCACTTT.

The count of this clonotype is one. The rearrangement joins TRBV7-9 to TRBJ1-2, with TRBD1 as a possible D gene (6 bases). CDR1 SEHNR and CDR2 FQNEAQ come from the germline V gene (reference sequence). This CDR3 spans 16 amino acids. The ends were cut back, 1 base at V and 6 bases at J, with 18 bases in the middle. Here the CDR3 reads CASSLGAAGGADGYTF. The CDR3 bases are TGTGCCAGCAGCTTAGGGGCTGCGGGGGGCGCAGATGGCTACACCTTC.

This rearrangement joins TRBV7-2 to TRBJ2-2, with 7 bases identical to TRBD1. The germline gives CDR1 SGHTA, CDR2 FQGNSA. This CDR3 region has 16 residues. V gave up 1 base and J gave up 2 bases; unmatched junction bases: 4. The CDR3 nucleotides are TGTGCCAGCAGCTTAGGAGGGGGCGCTAACACCGGGGAGCTGTTTTTT. Amino acids: CASSLGGGANTGELFF. The entire variable domain, with the rest obtained from reference TRBV7-2 and TRBJ2-2, is as follows: GAGVSQSPSNKVTEKGKDVELRCDPISGHTALYWYRQSLGQGLEFLIYFQGNSAPDKSGLPSDRFSAERTGGSVSTLTIQRTQQEDSAVYLCASSLGGGANTGELFFGEGSRLTVL.

The rearrangement uses TRBV7-2 and TRBJ1-1; 8 positions match TRBD1. CDR1 is SGHTA, CDR2 FQGNSA, per germline. The CDR3 covers 15 residues. V shed 1 base and J 0 bases; nucleotides not matched to a gene: 1. The CDR3 sequence: CASSLVGQVNTEAFF. In DNA, the CDR3 is TGTGCCAGCAGCTTAGTGGGACAGGTGAACACTGAAGCTTTCTTT.

The rearrangement links TRBV15 to TRBJ1-1; weak D call: TRBD1 (5 bases). Deletions cut 4 bases from V and 2 bases from J, with 14 bases between. The CDR3 has 15 residues. The germline gives CDR1 LNHNV, CDR2 YYDKDF (reference sequence). The DNA for the CDR3 is TGTGCCACCAGCACTTCCAGGGCCCTAAACACTGAAGCTTTCTTT. This sequence encodes CATSTSRALNTEAFF. Full variable domain (outside the CDR3, taken from reference TRBV15 and TRBJ1-1): DAMVIQNPRYQVTQFGKPVTLSCSQTLNHNVMYWYQQKSSQAPKLLFHYYDKDFNNEADTPDNFQSRRPNTSFCFLDIRSPGLGDTAMYLCATSTSRALNTEAFFGQGTRLTVV.

V is TRBV5-4 and J is TRBJ2-7, with unresolved D. CDR3 length equals 14 residues. Between the trimmed V and J ends, which lost 4 bases and 2 bases, there was a span of 13 bases. Germline V gives CDR1 SGHNT, CDR2 YYREEE (reference sequence). The chain's CDR3 is CASSPGFRTYEQYF. The CDR3 DNA follows: TGTGCCAGCAGCCCGGGCTTCCGGACCTACGAGCAGTACTTC.

This clonotype was seen repeatedly, ten times or more. The chain recombines TRBV2 with TRBJ2-1, with TRBD2 identical over 11 bases. The trim removed 5 bases at V and 4 bases at J, leaving 4 bases unmatched. Germline lookup yields CDR1 SNHLY and CDR2 FYNNEI. The length of the CDR3 is 15 residues. The CDR3 here is CASSLAGGVYNEQFF. The CDR3 region has the DNA TGTGCCAGCAGTCTAGCGGGAGGCGTATACAATGAGCAGTTCTTC.

The chain has TRBV20-1 and TRBJ1-4; no firm D call. Germline loops: CDR1 DFQATT, CDR2 SNEGSKA (reference sequence). This CDR3 comprises 13 residues. Trimming removed 0 bases from V and 6 bases from J, with 8 bases in between. CDR3 nucleotide sequence: TGCAGTGCTAGAGATATGTCTGATGAAAAACTGTTTTTT. It is translated as CSARDMSDEKLFF.

V is TRBV4-1 and J is TRBJ1-1, with D possibly matching TRBD1 (5 bases). The CDR3 consists of 13 residues. Deletions cut 3 bases from V and 5 bases from J, with 10 bases between. Germline V gene lookup returns CDR1 MGHRA and CDR2 YSYEKL. As DNA, the CDR3 is TGCGCCAGCAGCCAGGAAGACAGAACTGAAGCTTTCTTT. Protein product: CASSQEDRTEAFF.

The chain is built from TRBV29-1 and TRBJ2-3, with 11 bases aligning to TRBD1. The CDR3 totals 15 residues. V gave up 7 bases and J gave up 2 bases; unmatched junction bases: 8. CDR1 SQVTM and CDR2 ANQGSEA come from the germline V gene. The CDR3 DNA follows: TGCAGCGCACCCCCGGGACAGGGGGACACAGATACGCAGTATTTT. This translates into CSAPPGQGDTDTQYF.

The chain recombines TRBV5-1 with TRBJ2-1; D is possibly TRBD1 or TRBD2 (5 bases each). Germline CDR1 is SGHRS and CDR2 is YFSETQ. With 0 bases removed from V and 12 bases from J, the gap between germline ends came to 19 bases. The CDR3 has 15 amino acids. The DNA of the CDR3 is TGCGCCAGCAGCTTGGGACTGGGGACCAGGGCTGGGCAGTTCTTC. Translation: CASSLGLGTRAGQFF.

V gene TRBV6-2 or TRBV6-3 combines with J gene TRBJ2-7; D call uncertain. Trimming stripped 6 bases from V and 6 bases from J, with 15 bases between. CDR3 size: 13 residues. CDR1 and CDR2 (germline): MNHEY, SVGEGT. The CDR3 region is CASRSGEVSEQYF. The CDR3 nucleotides read TGTGCCAGCAGATCAGGTGAGGTGAGCGAGCAGTACTTC.

V usage is TRBV7-9 and J usage is TRBJ1-4; TRBD1 agrees at 7 bases. After removal of 5 bases from V and 11 bases from J, the junction contained 14 bases not matched to a gene. The V gene's germline CDR1 is SEHNR and CDR2 FQNEAQ (reference sequence). The CDR3 contains 15 residues. CDR3 loop: CASSDAGTEYQKLFF. Written as DNA, the CDR3 is TGTGCCAGCAGCGACGCCGGGACAGAATATCAGAAACTGTTTTTT. Drawing the rest from reference TRBV7-9 and TRBJ1-4, the complete variable domain is DTGVSQNPRHKITKRGQNVTFRCDPISEHNRLYWYRQTLGQGPEFLTYFQNEAQLEKSRLLSDRFSAERPKGSFSTLEIQRTEQGDSAMYLCASSDAGTEYQKLFFGSGTQLSVL.

Here the CDR3 DNA reads TGCAGCGCCCGTACCCTTAGCGGGAGCTACGAGCAGTACTTC. This encodes CSARTLSGSYEQYF. V usage is TRBV29-1 and J usage is TRBJ2-7; 9 nucleotides match TRBD2. Trimming at V came to 7 bases and at J to 3 bases, leaving 10 bases not matched to a gene. Germline assignment: CDR1 SQVTM and CDR2 ANQGSEA. The CDR3 contains 14 residues.